These T cell receptor beta chains were read from a single sample in a study of OX40 agonist ivuxolimab in advanced cancers. This table comes from immunoSEQ multiplex PCR, and its TCRdb copy is limited to in-frame clones, with some not included. The profile shows around 83,000 clones, roughly 83% of them singletons. The sequencing here drew on CD4+ or CD8+ T cells sorted from blood, taken in a trial of the OX40 agonist ivuxolimab. All receptors come from an adult with an advanced solid tumor such as melanoma, head and neck, liver or kidney cancer. CDR3s include the opening cysteine and the closing phenylalanine or tryptophan. A D gene is named only where the DNA matches it firmly. The size of a clone is reported for some rows only, either as once, few or many, or as a class for expanded clones.

v_call	clone_size	j_call	d_call	cdr3_nt	cdr3_aa
TRBV25-1	.	TRBJ1-6	.	TGTGCCAGCAGAGGGAATCCCGCAGCTAATTCACCCCTCCACTTT	CASRGNPAANSPLHF
TRBV7-9	.	TRBJ2-1	TRBD2	TGTGCCAGCAGCTCTCTAGCGGGAGGGACGTACAATGAGCAGTTCTTC	CASSSLAGGTYNEQFF
TRBV6-5	.	TRBJ2-1	TRBD2	TGTGCCAGCAGCAGACTAGCGGGGAACAATGAGCAGTTCTTC	CASSRLAGNNEQFF
TRBV7-7	.	TRBJ2-2	TRBD1	TGTGCTAGCAGCTACGGACAGGGAGGCGCCGGGGAGCTGTTTTTT	CASSYGQGGAGELFF
TRBV6-1	.	TRBJ1-5	.	TGTGCCAGCATTACTAGGGGTAACGATCAGCCCCAGCATTTT	CASITRGNDQPQHF
TRBV4-1	.	TRBJ1-5	.	TGCGCCAGCAGCCAAGGAGATCAGCCCCAGCATTTT	CASSQGDQPQHF
TRBV11-3	once	TRBJ1-1	.	TGTGCCAGCAGCCCCGACCCGGGGCACACTGAAGCTTTCTTT	CASSPDPGHTEAFF
TRBV4-1	.	TRBJ2-1	.	TGCGCCAGCAGCCAAGATAGAGGATGGGGTGAGCAGTTCTTC	CASSQDRGWGEQFF
TRBV7-8	.	TRBJ1-4	.	TGTGCCAGCAGCTTAGGGGGGGAACGGTTTAATGAAAAACTGTTTTTT	CASSLGGERFNEKLFF
TRBV7-8	.	TRBJ1-4	.	TGTGCCAGCAGCCCACAAGCAGGACTTACTGAAAAACTGTTTTTT	CASSPQAGLTEKLFF
TRBV7-8	.	TRBJ2-1	.	TGTGCCAGCACCGGGGGATACAATGAGCAGTTCTTC	CASTGGYNEQFF
TRBV6-5	.	TRBJ1-2	.	TGTGCCAGCAGTTACTCTCAAGTACGAGGCTACACCTTC	CASSYSQVRGYTF
TRBV20-1	.	TRBJ2-3	.	TGCAGTGCTGGAGGGCTAGATACGCAGTATTTT	CSAGGLDTQYF
TRBV6-1	.	TRBJ2-2	TRBD2	TGTGCCAGCAGTGATAGCGGGAGGCCCGGGGAGCTGTTTTTT	CASSDSGRPGELFF
TRBV2	medium-sized	TRBJ2-3	.	TGTGCCAGCAGCCCTGGGCTGTCTAGCGTATTCGAAGATACGCAGTATTTT	CASSPGLSSVFEDTQYF
TRBV2	.	TRBJ1-6	.	TGTGCCAGCTGTTTCGGGGGAGCAGGGTTTTCACCCCTCCACTTT	CASCFGGAGFSPLHF
TRBV18	.	TRBJ1-1	.	TGTGCCAGCTCGCAGCAGGTGGATGAAGCTTTCTTT	CASSQQVDEAFF
TRBV9	.	TRBJ1-2	.	TGTGCCAGCAGGGGGGCCTTGGGCTATGGCTACACCTTC	CASRGALGYGYTF
TRBV20-1	.	TRBJ2-7	TRBD2	TGCAGTGCTAGTAAACCGGGACTAATGGACTTC	CSASKPGLMDF
TRBV13	.	TRBJ2-3	.	TGTGCCAGCAGCTTAGCGGCCCCCACGACGGCGGATACGCAGTATTTT	CASSLAAPTTADTQYF
TRBV11-2	.	TRBJ2-2	TRBD1	TGTGCCAGCAGCTCGCCAGGGGGAATTCTATCCGGGGAGCTGTTTTTT	CASSSPGGILSGELFF
TRBV21-1	.	TRBJ1-5	.	TGTGCCAGCAGCAAAGTGGGCAGCAATCAGCCCCAGCATTTT	CASSKVGSNQPQHF
TRBV19	once	TRBJ1-1	.	TGTGCCAGTAGGGGGACGGAGAACACTGAAGCTTTCTTT	CASRGTENTEAFF
TRBV18	.	TRBJ1-1	.	TGTGCCAGCTCACCACCGTCAGGCCGGTACACTGAAGCTTTCTTT	CASSPPSGRYTEAFF
TRBV7-9	.	TRBJ1-5	TRBD1	TGTGCCAGCAGCCCAGGGGGAGGGCCCCAGCATTTT	CASSPGGGPQHF
TRBV19	.	TRBJ2-3	.	TGTGCCAGTACCCATCCGGGGGATCGCACAGATACGCAGTATTTT	CASTHPGDRTDTQYF
TRBV11-2	.	TRBJ2-7	.	TGTGCCAGCAGCCCCTATTGGGAGCAGTACTTC	CASSPYWEQYF
TRBV30	.	TRBJ1-2	TRBD1	TGTGCCTGGAGTTTCATGGACAGGGATCTCTATGGCTACACCTTC	CAWSFMDRDLYGYTF
TRBV6-4	.	TRBJ1-1	.	TGTGCCAGCAGTGACTACCCATCCACTGAAGCTTTCTTT	CASSDYPSTEAFF
TRBV11-2	.	TRBJ2-7	TRBD2	TGTGCCAGCAGCCCTATAGGACTAGCGGGTCCCGGTTACGAGCAGTACTTC	CASSPIGLAGPGYEQYF
TRBV7-9	.	TRBJ2-3	.	TGTGCCAGCAGCTTGGAAGGGTCAGATACGCAGTATTTT	CASSLEGSDTQYF
TRBV5-1	many	TRBJ1-1	.	TGCGCCAGCAGCTGGGAGTACAGGGTCAACACTGAAGCTTTCTTT	CASSWEYRVNTEAFF
TRBV6-5	.	TRBJ1-2	.	TGTGCCAGCATGGGCACAGACAACTATGGCTACACCTTC	CASMGTDNYGYTF
TRBV19	.	TRBJ2-1	TRBD1	TGTGCCAGTATCGATAGGGGGACAGGGCGGGGTGAGCAGTTCTTC	CASIDRGTGRGEQFF
TRBV7-2	.	TRBJ2-1	TRBD2	TGTGCCAGCAGCCTAGCGGGACATCCGTACAATGAGCAGTTCTTC	CASSLAGHPYNEQFF
TRBV25-1	many	TRBJ2-1	TRBD2	TGTGCCAGCAGTTTAGCGGGAGCTCATACAAGCTCCTACAATGAGCAGTTCTTC	CASSLAGAHTSSYNEQFF
TRBV6-1	.	TRBJ1-2	.	TGTGCCAGCAGTGATGGGCGCGACCCCGCGGGCTACACCTTC	CASSDGRDPAGYTF
TRBV11-1	.	TRBJ1-4	.	TGTGCCAGCAGCCTTCGGACGACCGGCGAAAAACTGTTTTTT	CASSLRTTGEKLFF
TRBV28	.	TRBJ2-7	.	TGTGCCAGCAGCAGGGGCTCCTACGAGCAGTACTTC	CASSRGSYEQYF
TRBV10-3	.	TRBJ1-5	.	TGTGCCATCAGTGAGACAAATAATCAGCCCCAGCATTTT	CAISETNNQPQHF
TRBV13	.	TRBJ1-1	.	TGTGCCAGCAGCGCGGGGTGGGACACTGAAGCTTTCTTT	CASSAGWDTEAFF
TRBV28	.	TRBJ1-3	.	TGTGCCAGCAGTTCACAGGGACGAGGCACCATATATTTT	CASSSQGRGTIYF
TRBV19	few	TRBJ1-5	TRBD1	TGTGCCAGTAGTACCGAGGGACAGGGTACGATTCAGCCCCAGCATTTT	CASSTEGQGTIQPQHF
TRBV6-6	.	TRBJ1-1	.	TGTGCCAGCAGTTACTCTGGTGGGGAGCTGGAAGCTTTCTTT	CASSYSGGELEAFF
TRBV14	few	TRBJ1-1	.	TGTGCCAGCAGCCAACTTCAGGGGCGAACTGAAGCTTTCTTT	CASSQLQGRTEAFF
TRBV11-2	.	TRBJ1-4	.	TGTGCCAGCAGCTTAGACCCCGACAGTCCTAATGAAAAACTGTTTTTT	CASSLDPDSPNEKLFF
TRBV19	.	TRBJ2-7	.	TGTGCCAGTAGGGACAGCTCAGCGAATACCTACGAGCAGTACTTC	CASRDSSANTYEQYF
TRBV7-9	.	TRBJ2-1	.	TGTGCCGGATTCAGGGGACGGAATGAGCAGTTCTTC	CAGFRGRNEQFF
TRBV11-2	.	TRBJ2-1	TRBD2	TGTGCCAGCAGCTCCCAGGATCAGCGGGGTGAGCAGTTCTTC	CASSSQDQRGEQFF
TRBV30	.	TRBJ1-5	.	TGTGCCTGGAGTGTACAAGGGAGGCAGCCCCAGCATTTT	CAWSVQGRQPQHF
TRBV7-9	.	TRBJ2-3	TRBD2	TGTGCCAGCAGCTCGACTAGCGGGAGCGTCGCAGATACGCAGTATTTT	CASSSTSGSVADTQYF
TRBV6-6	.	TRBJ1-6	.	TGTGCCAGCAGGCCGAAGGCCGCCTGGAATTCACCCCTCCACTTT	CASRPKAAWNSPLHF
TRBV6-1	.	TRBJ1-1	.	TGTGCCAGCAGTGAAAAATCCGAAGCTTTCTTT	CASSEKSEAFF
TRBV4-3	.	TRBJ2-4	TRBD2	TGCGCCAGCAGCCAGCAAGCTAGCGGCAAAAACATTCAGTACTTC	CASSQQASGKNIQYF
TRBV29-1	.	TRBJ1-2	.	TGCAGCGTGGACGAGGGAGAAGGCTACACCTTC	CSVDEGEGYTF